This is a list of T cell receptor beta chains from one sample in a study of regulatory T cells in long-lasting Graves disease. MiXCR was run by TCRdb on the multiplex PCR reads, yielding one entry per CDR3 protein. The repertoire includes some 300,000 distinct CDR3 sequences, roughly 21% of them detected once, and approximately 60% sits in the top ten. This specimen consisted of peripheral blood mononuclear cells (PBMCs), obtained when the disease was refractory, from a patient treated with antithyroid drugs. These receptors were obtained from a female donor with Graves disease. Both conserved end residues are part of each CDR3. Each record gives: J gene, V gene, clone size, CDR3 protein. Size is omitted from some rows. Given values are once, few, many or a class for expanded clones.

TRBJ1-3 TRBV7-2 - CASSLAATVAGNTIYF
TRBJ2-7 TRBV19 - CASSIGTGNYEQYF
TRBJ1-2 TRBV9 - CASSVSPGEYYGYTF
TRBJ1-1 TRBV6-1 many CASSRATGGIAEAFF
TRBJ1-2 TRBV12-3/TRBV12-4 many CASSPRTGTGYTF
TRBJ2-7 TRBV6-1 many CASSRYRGERVEQYF
TRBJ2-2 TRBV7-6 few CASSVRLAGVGTGELFF
TRBJ1-2 TRBV6-5 - CASSYFGQGVHLLF
TRBJ1-1 TRBV5-4 few CASSVRGMGNTEAFF
TRBJ1-1 TRBV7-6 few CASSLGHTGRVNTEAFF
TRBJ2-5 TRBV19 - CASSEGLVQETQYF
TRBJ2-5 TRBV27 many CASSSDLKGGETQYF
TRBJ1-2 TRBV4-3 - CASSQDTGSGGYTF
TRBJ1-6 TRBV10-3 - CATRRTDNSPLHF
TRBJ1-1 TRBV27 many CASSLTQGVQNTEAFF
TRBJ2-3 TRBV6-1 - CASSEERMGTQYF
TRBJ1-1 TRBV6-1 - CASRKESNTEAFF
TRBJ2-7 TRBV7-2 - CASSPFRQGIDRRSYEQYF
TRBJ2-7 TRBV28 - CASSLFGRGAVYEQYF
TRBJ1-4 TRBV29-1 many CSVVVSANEKLFF
TRBJ1-6 TRBV30 - CAWSVDGTPSSYNSPLHF
TRBJ1-2 TRBV29-1 few CSVDGQDNYGYTF
TRBJ2-7 TRBV6-5 many CASSYRAGGSYEQYF
TRBJ2-3 TRBV9 - CASSPGRDRGTDTQYF
TRBJ1-2 TRBV20-1 few CSARDSGKANYGYTF
TRBJ1-5 TRBV28 many CASGTPSGGNQPQHF
TRBJ1-5 TRBV2 many CASRDRVAPQHF
TRBJ2-7 TRBV12-3/TRBV12-4 many CAQRGSYEQYF
TRBJ2-7 TRBV10-3 few CAISPVASGVPNEQYF